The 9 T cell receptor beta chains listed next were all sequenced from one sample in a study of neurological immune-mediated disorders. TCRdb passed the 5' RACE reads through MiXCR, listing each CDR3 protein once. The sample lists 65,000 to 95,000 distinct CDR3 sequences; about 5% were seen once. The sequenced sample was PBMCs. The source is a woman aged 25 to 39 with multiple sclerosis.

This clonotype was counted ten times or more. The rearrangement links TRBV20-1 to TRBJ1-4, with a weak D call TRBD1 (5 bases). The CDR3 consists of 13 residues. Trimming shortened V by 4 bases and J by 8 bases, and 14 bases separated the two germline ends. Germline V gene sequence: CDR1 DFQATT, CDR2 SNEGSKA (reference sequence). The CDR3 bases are TGCAGTGCTACGGGGACCACTGAAGAAAAACTGTTTTTT. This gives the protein CSATGTTEEKLFF.

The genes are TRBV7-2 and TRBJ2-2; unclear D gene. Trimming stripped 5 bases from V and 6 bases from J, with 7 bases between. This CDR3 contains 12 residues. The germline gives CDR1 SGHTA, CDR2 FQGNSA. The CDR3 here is CASSHYAGELFF. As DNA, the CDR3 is TGTGCCAGCAGCCACTATGCCGGGGAGCTGTTTTTT.

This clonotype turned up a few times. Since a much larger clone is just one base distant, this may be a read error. CDR3 coding DNA: TGTGACACCAGTGATTTAGCGGGAGAGGCTTTCTTT. Translating it yields CDTSDLAGEAFF. The rearrangement joins TRBV24-1 to TRBJ1-1; D is undetermined. The CDR3 totals 12 residues. Germline CDR1 reads KGHDR; CDR2 reads SFDVKD.

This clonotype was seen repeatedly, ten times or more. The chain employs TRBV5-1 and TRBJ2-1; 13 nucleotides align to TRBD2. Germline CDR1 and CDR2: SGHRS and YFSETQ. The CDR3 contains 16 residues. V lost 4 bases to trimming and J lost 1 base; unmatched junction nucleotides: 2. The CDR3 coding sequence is TGCGCCAGCAGCCCGACTAGCGGGGGGTCCTACAATGAGCAGTTCTTC. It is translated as CASSPTSGGSYNEQFF.

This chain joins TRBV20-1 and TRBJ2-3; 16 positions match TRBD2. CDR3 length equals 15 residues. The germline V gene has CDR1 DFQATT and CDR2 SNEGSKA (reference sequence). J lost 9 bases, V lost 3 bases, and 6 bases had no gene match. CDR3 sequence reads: CSARGTSGRATTQYF. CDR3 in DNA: TGCAGTGCTAGGGGGACTAGCGGGAGGGCCACCACGCAGTATTTT.

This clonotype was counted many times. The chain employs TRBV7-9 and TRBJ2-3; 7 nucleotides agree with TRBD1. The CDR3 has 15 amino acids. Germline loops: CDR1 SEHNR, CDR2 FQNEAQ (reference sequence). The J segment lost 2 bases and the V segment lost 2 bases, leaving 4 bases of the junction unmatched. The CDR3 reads CASSLFDRVTDTQYF. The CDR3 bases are TGTGCCAGCAGCTTATTCGACAGGGTCACAGATACGCAGTATTTT. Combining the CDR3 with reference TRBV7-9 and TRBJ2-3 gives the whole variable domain DTGVSQNPRHKITKRGQNVTFRCDPISEHNRLYWYRQTLGQGPEFLTYFQNEAQLEKSRLLSDRFSAERPKGSFSTLEIQRTEQGDSAMYLCASSLFDRVTDTQYFGPGTRLTVL.

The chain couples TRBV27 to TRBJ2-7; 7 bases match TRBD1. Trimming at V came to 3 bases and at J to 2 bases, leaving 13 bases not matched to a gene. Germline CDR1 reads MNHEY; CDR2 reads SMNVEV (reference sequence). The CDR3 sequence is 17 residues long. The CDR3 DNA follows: TGTGCCAGCAGTTTCGCCCAGGGACAGAAAAGAACCTACGAGCAGTACTTC. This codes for CASSFAQGQKRTYEQYF.

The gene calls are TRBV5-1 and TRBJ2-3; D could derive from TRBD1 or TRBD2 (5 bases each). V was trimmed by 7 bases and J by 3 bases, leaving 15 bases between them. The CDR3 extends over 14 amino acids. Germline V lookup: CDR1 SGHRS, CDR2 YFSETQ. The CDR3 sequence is CASRLGGGTDTQYF. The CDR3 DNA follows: TGCGCCAGCCGGCTTGGGGGTGGAACAGATACGCAGTATTTT.

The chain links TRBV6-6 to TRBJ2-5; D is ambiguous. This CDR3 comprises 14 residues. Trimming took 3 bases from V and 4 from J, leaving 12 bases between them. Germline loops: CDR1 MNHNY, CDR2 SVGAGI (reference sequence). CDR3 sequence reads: CASSYLNKGETQYF. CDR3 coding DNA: TGTGCCAGCAGTTATCTGAATAAGGGAGAGACCCAGTACTTC.